This T cell receptor beta chain emerged from a study of CD8+ T cells in alopecia areata. Study context: C3H/HeJ donors with spontaneous alopecia, roughly 6-12 months old, supplied skin grafts to approximately 7-11-week-old female C3H/HeJ mice.

Cells from pooled cutaneous lymph nodes were sorted by CD4, CD8alpha, NKG2D, NKG2ACE and other markers. The CDR3 has 15 amino acids. Germline V CDR1 and CDR2: FNHDT, SITEND (reference sequence). J lost 3 bases, V lost 5 bases, and 7 bases had no gene match. Study-wide points: It was less clear whether patients shared TCRs than it was in mice, possibly because of HLA. Scalp specimens additionally yield sequences from normal skin's resident alphabeta T cells. Greater clonality was observed in lesional scalp samples, especially alopecia totalis/universalis, versus normal scalp.

About this clone: Its antigen is still unknown. Genes and germline come from the mouse. The CDR3 end is not reached by the read, which stops 4 residues before it; the germline J gene fills it in.

Sequencing templates came from extracted RNA that was reverse transcribed into cDNA. Generated by immunoSEQ multiplex PCR, the TCRdb table keeps only in-frame clones and is missing some. The sample includes about 300,000 clones, none of them occurring once. The sample comprised CD4+ T cells sorted from a lymph node. The chain links TRBV19 to TRBJ2-2; 7 positions match TRBD1. The receptor's source is a C3H/HeJ mouse with alopecia areata. Strain haplotype (MHC): H2-k. The chain's CDR3 is CASSLTGTDTGQLYF. The CDR3 bases that were read are TGTGCCAGCAGCCTTACCGGGACAGACACCGGG.